This entry lists 21 T cell receptor beta chains sequenced from one sample in a study of memory CD4+ T cells and cytomegalovirus serostatus. Here immunoSEQ multiplex PCR was the method, and the copy in TCRdb shows in-frame clones only, minus some. Among about 52,000 clones listed, around 83% were seen once. The sort gate was single viable CD3+CD4+CD8-CD45RO+ cells for memory CD4+ T cells. Material: memory CD4+ T cells from blood. These receptor sequences come from an adult in good health and CMV-seropositive.

The genes are TRBV28 and TRBJ1-5, with a possible D match to TRBD1 (6 bases). V was pared by 6 bases and J by 5 bases, with 17 bases between. Germline loops: CDR1 MDHEN, CDR2 SYDVKM. The CDR3 has 15 residues. The CDR3, as DNA: TGTGCCAGCAGACAGGGACCCCGAAGGTATCAGCCCCAGCATTTT. It encodes CASRQGPRRYQPQHF.

This rearrangement joins TRBV28 to TRBJ2-7; a possible D gene is TRBD1 (5 bases). This CDR3 is 14 amino acids long. V was clipped by 6 bases and J by 2 bases, with 14 bases between them. CDR1 MDHEN and CDR2 SYDVKM come from the germline V gene. The CDR3 here is CASRKPGRAYEQYF. The CDR3 coding sequence is TGTGCCAGCAGGAAGCCAGGCAGGGCCTACGAGCAGTACTTC.

The V gene is TRBV2, the J gene TRBJ2-1; D is perhaps TRBD2 (5 bases). This CDR3 is 14 amino acids long. Germline V gene data show CDR1 as SNHLY and CDR2 as FYNNEI. V lost 10 bases, J lost 3 bases, and 16 bases lay in between. The CDR3 region is CANSLVLGYNEQFF. DNA for the CDR3: TGTGCCAACTCACTAGTCCTAGGCTACAATGAGCAGTTCTTC.

V is TRBV30 and J is TRBJ1-6; D gene uncertain. The CDR3 covers 15 residues. Germline V gene lookup returns CDR1 GTSNPN and CDR2 SVGIG (reference sequence). With 4 bases removed from V and 0 bases from J, the gap between germline ends came to 10 bases. CDR3 sequence reads: CAWNPVSSYNSPLHF. The CDR3 DNA reads as TGTGCCTGGAATCCGGTGAGCTCCTATAATTCACCCCTCCACTTT.

The chain has TRBV9 and TRBJ2-3; possibly TRBD2 for D (6 bases). V was clipped by 4 bases and J by 0 bases, with 12 bases between them. CDR1 is SGDLS, CDR2 YYNGEE, per germline. The CDR3 has 15 amino acids. The CDR3 region has the DNA TGTGCCAGCAGCTTTGTAGCGGCCAGCACAGATACGCAGTATTTT. Translating it yields CASSFVAASTDTQYF.

The chain links TRBV7-9 to TRBJ2-2; D gene unclear. This CDR3 comprises 14 residues. CDR1 is SEHNR, CDR2 FQNEAQ, per germline (reference sequence). Trimming took off 5 bases at V and 4 bases at J, with 11 bases between the two ends. The CDR3 loop reads CASSPRAATGELFF. The CDR3, as DNA: TGTGCCAGCAGCCCCCGGGCCGCCACCGGGGAGCTGTTTTTT.

V and J are TRBV4-1 and TRBJ1-2; 9 bases match TRBD1. The V and J ends lost 1 base and 1 base, in that order; junction bases with no gene match: 1. The V gene's germline CDR1 is MGHRA and CDR2 YSYEKL. CDR3 length equals 15 residues. In nucleotides, the CDR3 is TGCGCCAGCAGCCAAGGACAGGGGGTTAACTATGGCTACACCTTC. Amino acids: CASSQGQGVNYGYTF.

J is TRBJ2-7 and V is TRBV15; tentatively, D is TRBD1 or TRBD2 (5 bases each). V was pared by 1 base and J by 3 bases, with 13 bases between. CDR1 is LNHNV and CDR2 is YYDKDF in the germline V gene (reference sequence). This CDR3 has 15 amino acids. The CDR3 protein is CATSRVGARGYEQYF. For the CDR3, the DNA is TGTGCCACCAGCAGAGTTGGGGCCCGGGGCTACGAGCAGTACTTC.

This clone was observed once. The rearrangement joins TRBV7-6 to TRBJ2-7, with 8 bases aligning to TRBD1. The length of the CDR3 is 16 residues. V dropped 0 bases and J dropped 0; count of bases not matched to a gene: 4. Germline V gives CDR1 SGHVS, CDR2 FNYEAQ. CDR3: CASSLATGTGSYEQYF. The CDR3 region has the DNA TGTGCCAGCAGCTTAGCCACCGGGACAGGCTCCTACGAGCAGTACTTC.

The count of this clone is one. The chain uses TRBV28 and TRBJ2-7; no firm D call. The CDR3 totals 13 residues. The V end lost 2 bases, the J end lost 4 bases, and 9 bases lay between the germline ends. Germline CDR1 reads MDHEN; CDR2 reads SYDVKM. The CDR3 sequence: CASSLIEPYEQYF. CDR3 DNA: TGTGCCAGCAGTTTAATTGAGCCTTACGAGCAGTACTTC.

This clone was detected only a few times. The rearrangement uses TRBV4-1 and TRBJ2-1, with no clear D. V was trimmed by 6 bases and J by 0 bases, leaving 12 bases between them. The length of the CDR3 is 15 residues. Germline V CDR1 and CDR2: MGHRA, YSYEKL. The CDR3 coding sequence is TGCGCCAGCAGTTTAGACCCGAGCTCCTACAATGAGCAGTTCTTC. It codes for CASSLDPSSYNEQFF.

Sample share makes this clone medium-sized. The chain employs TRBV28 and TRBJ1-1; TRBD1 is a possible D gene (6 bases). Trimming stripped 0 bases from V and 3 bases from J, with 14 bases between. There are 16 residues in the CDR3. Per germline, CDR1 MDHEN and CDR2 SYDVKM. The CDR3 nucleotides read TGTGCCAGCAGTTTATGGGGGGCGACGAGATACACTGAAGCTTTCTTT. Amino acids: CASSLWGATRYTEAFF.

The CDR3 spells CASSPATGELFF. The CDR3 DNA sequence: TGTGCCAGCTCACCAGCCACCGGGGAGCTGTTTTTT. This rearrangement joins TRBV18 to TRBJ2-2; D uncertain. The V end lost 2 bases, the J end lost 4 bases, and 2 bases lay between the germline ends. Germline CDR1 KGHSH, CDR2 LQKENI. This CDR3 is built from 12 residues.

The genes are TRBV5-5 and TRBJ2-7; no clear D. The CDR3 totals 15 residues. V lost 2 bases, J lost 3 bases, and 15 bases lay in between. From germline, CDR1 is SGHKS and CDR2 YYEKEE (reference sequence). The chain's CDR3 is CASSFRPPGNYEQYF. CDR3 DNA sequence: TGTGCCAGCAGCTTTAGACCCCCCGGAAACTACGAGCAGTACTTC.

The chain recombines TRBV12-5 with TRBJ2-7; 10 bases are a match to TRBD1. Germline V gene sequence: CDR1 LGHNT, CDR2 FRNRAP. The V and J ends lost 4 bases and 2 bases, in that order; junction bases with no gene match: 8. CDR3 length equals 16 residues. CDR3 DNA: TGTGCTAGTGGTTGGGGGGACAGGGGCTTCACCTACGAGCAGTACTTC. Amino acids: CASGWGDRGFTYEQYF. Filled out from reference TRBV12-5 and TRBJ2-7, the complete variable domain reads DARVTQTPRHKVTEMGQEVTMRCQPILGHNTVFWYRQTMMQGLELLAYFRNRAPLDDSGMPKDRFSAEMPDATLATLKIQPSEPRDSAVYFCASGWGDRGFTYEQYFGPGTRLTVT.

This rearrangement joins TRBV18 to TRBJ2-7; D might be TRBD1 (5 bases). The CDR3 runs 13 residues. The ends were cut back, 8 bases at V and 3 bases at J, with 14 bases in the middle. CDR1 is KGHSH and CDR2 is LQKENI in the germline V gene. The chain's CDR3 is CASGQGAHYEQYF. In DNA form, the CDR3 reads TGTGCCAGCGGTCAGGGTGCTCACTACGAGCAGTACTTC.

The sample holds one count of this clone. The V call is TRBV14, the J call TRBJ1-4, with 7 bases aligning to TRBD1. Germline-derived CDR1 and CDR2 are SGHDN and FVKESK. The CDR3 contains 16 residues. V was pared by 1 base and J by 5 bases, with 7 bases of the junction left unmatched. The CDR3 loop reads CASSQGFKDRNEKLFF. CDR3 nucleotides: TGTGCCAGCAGCCAAGGCTTTAAGGACAGGAATGAAAAACTGTTTTTT.

The rearrangement uses TRBV4-3 and TRBJ2-5; D assignment may be TRBD1 or TRBD2 (5 bases each). The CDR3 has 15 amino acids. CDR1 and CDR2 (germline): LGHNA, YSLEER. Between the trimmed V and J ends, which lost 4 bases and 7 bases, there was a span of 19 bases. CDR3: CASSPRDASPGTQYF. In DNA, the CDR3 is TGCGCCAGCAGCCCCCGGGACGCCTCTCCGGGGACCCAGTACTTC.

V is TRBV6-1 and J is TRBJ1-4; 7 bases map to TRBD1. Germline CDR1 reads MNHNS; CDR2 reads SASEGT. The junction had 15 bases not matched to a gene; V was cut back by 5 bases and J by 12 bases. The CDR3 contains 15 residues. The CDR3 sequence is CASSTTLPRGGELFF. CDR3 sequence (DNA): TGTGCCAGCAGTACCACACTCCCCAGGGGGGGAGAACTGTTTTTT.

J is TRBJ2-5 and V is TRBV5-8; 13 bases fit TRBD2. Germline CDR1 reads SGHTS; CDR2 reads YDEGEE. J gave up 5 bases and V 3 bases, and 10 bases lay outside the gene matches. This CDR3 region has 17 residues. CDR3 bases: TGTGCCAGCAGCTCGGGACTAGCGGGGCGCATTCGGGAGACCCAGTACTTC. Translated: CASSSGLAGRIRETQYF.

The V call is TRBV6-5, the J call TRBJ2-7, with 8 bases that match TRBD1. This CDR3 contains 13 residues. Germline V gene sequence: CDR1 MNHEY, CDR2 SVGAGI. V trimming: 7 bases; J trimming: 6 bases; junction bases outside the gene matches: 8. The chain's CDR3 is CASTRTGLGEQYF. CDR3 bases: TGTGCCAGCACCAGGACAGGGTTGGGCGAGCAGTACTTC.